Here is one T cell receptor (beta chain) with its context. Treatment in this sample: oral pan-JAK inhibitor, 5-10 mg twice daily. Investigators isolated RNA and reverse transcribed it into cDNA to act as the sequencing template. The method was immunoSEQ multiplex PCR; TCRdb's version includes in-frame clones alone and lacks a portion of them. The data show some 150,000 clones, about 54% seen once. This specimen belongs to a study of CD8+ T cells in alopecia areata. There are 15 residues in the CDR3. The V and J ends lost 4 bases and 6 bases, in that order; junction bases with no gene match: 6. Germline assignment: CDR1 SNHLY and CDR2 FYNNEI.

Sequencing used CD4+ T cells sorted from blood, obtained at approximately week 55, from a patient treated with tofacitinib. The chain employs TRBV2 and TRBJ1-5; the match to TRBD1 covers 10 bases. This receptor was obtained from a human donor with alopecia areata. The CDR3 region has the DNA TGTGCCAGCAGTGGACAGGGGGCTAAAGGTCAGCCCCAGCATTTT. Its translation: CASSGQGAKGQPQHF.